The clone carrying this TCR beta chain was counted at least ten times. What it binds is unknown. An end of the junction does not agree with germline; a read error may underlie this. TCRdb reprocessed the multiplex PCR reads with MiXCR, giving one entry per CDR3 protein. The table includes about 110,000 distinct CDR3 sequences, about 29% detected once. The data were obtained in a study of breast tumors, draining lymph nodes, adjacent tissues. Whole-study results and caveats: Data fit most tumor T cells coming from lymph node, expanding in tumor.

Samples came from axillary lymph nodes draining the breast cancer. This TCR came from a female donor with breast cancer. Some clones in this sample may be carry-over from other donors' samples. The sequencing sample was made of axillary lymph node tissue.

The CDR3 DNA follows: TGTGCCAGCAGTCACTCAGGGGGCGCTGGCTATGGCTACACCTTC. It yields the protein CASSHSGGAGYGYTF. The genes are TRBV6-6 and TRBJ1-2; the match to TRBD1 covers 8 bases. The CDR3 is 15 residues long. Looked up from germline, CDR1 is MNHNY and CDR2 is SVGAGI (reference sequence).